The T cell receptor (beta chain) under discussion was sequenced for a study of CD8 T cells in Susac syndrome. A word on this clonotype: Its antigen is still unknown.

Germline loops: CDR1 LGHNA, CDR2 YSLEER. V gave up 0 bases and J gave up 0 bases, with 8 bases separating them. This CDR3 comprises 16 residues. It was with random hexamers that roughly 0.45 to 1 ug RNA was reverse transcribed. Amplification of the TCR beta CDR3 was carried out by immunoSEQ multiplex PCR, which spanned a total of 54 Vbeta and 13 Jbeta segments. One entry per CDR3 protein, called by TCRdb with MiXCR from the immunoSEQ multiplex PCR reads. The table includes more than 65,000 distinct CDR3 sequences, 95% detected once. Sequencing of TCR beta was undertaken in CD8+ and CD4+ T cells derived from blood. The CD8+ and CD4+ T cells were isolated magnetically using a negative isolation approach, whereas the TEMRA cells were enriched by FACS. Study-wide results and limits: The study recognized that the number of individuals in its TCR sequencing and HLA analysis was relatively small.

The receptor comes from a human donor in good health. Sequencing was done on a sample of CD8+ T cells from PBMCs. The V gene is TRBV4-3, the J gene TRBJ1-4, with D perhaps matching TRBD1 (6 bases). This CDR3 is CASSQEGHTTNEKLFF. The DNA for the CDR3 is TGCGCCAGCAGCCAAGAGGGACATACAACTAATGAAAAACTGTTTTTT.